The clone carrying this T cell receptor beta chain was picked up a small number of times. The data originate from a study of cytomegalovirus exposure and HLA in healthy donors. Primers included in the PCR were 60 Vbeta and 13 Jbeta primers. Some clones are missing from TCRdb's copy, which holds only in-frame ones; the method was immunoSEQ multiplex PCR. The sample includes approximately 85,000 clones, over 70% seen only once; the top ten take roughly a quarter. The receptor was derived from a woman in her 50s in good health and CMV-seropositive. Sequencing input: PBMCs.

CDR3 in DNA: TGTGCCAGCAGCCGACGCTACAGCGGACTAGCGGGAGGAGGTAATGAGCAGTTCTTC. Its protein is CASSRRYSGLAGGGNEQFF. The gene calls are TRBV5-6 and TRBJ2-1, with 14 bases fitting TRBD2. This CDR3 has 19 amino acids. V was clipped by 4 bases and J by 7 bases; unmatched bases: 16. CDR1 SGHDT and CDR2 YYEEEE come from the germline V gene.